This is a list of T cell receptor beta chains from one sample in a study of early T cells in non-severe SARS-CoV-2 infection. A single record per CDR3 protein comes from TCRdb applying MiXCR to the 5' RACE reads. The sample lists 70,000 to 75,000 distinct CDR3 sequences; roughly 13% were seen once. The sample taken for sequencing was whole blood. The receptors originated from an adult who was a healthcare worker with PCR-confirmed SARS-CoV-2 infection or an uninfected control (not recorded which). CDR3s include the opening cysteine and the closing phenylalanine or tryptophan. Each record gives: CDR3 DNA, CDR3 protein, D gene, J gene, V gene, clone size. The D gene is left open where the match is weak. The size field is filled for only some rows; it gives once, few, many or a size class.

CDR3 DNA: TGTGCCAGCAGCCAAGTGAGGGGGAATCAGCCCCAGCATTTT; CDR3 protein: CASSQVRGNQPQHF; D gene: -; J gene: TRBJ1-5; V gene: TRBV14; clone size: -
CDR3 DNA: TGTGCCAGTAGTATTACCCCTATCCCCACAGATACGCAGTATTTT; CDR3 protein: CASSITPIPTDTQYF; D gene: -; J gene: TRBJ2-3; V gene: TRBV19; clone size: -
CDR3 DNA: TGTGCCAGCAGCCGTCTAACTAGCGGGAACAACGAGCAGTACTTC; CDR3 protein: CASSRLTSGNNEQYF; D gene: TRBD2; J gene: TRBJ2-7; V gene: TRBV27; clone size: few
CDR3 DNA: TGTGCCAGCAGCCACTCGGACAGGTCTGGCTACACCTTC; CDR3 protein: CASSHSDRSGYTF; D gene: TRBD1; J gene: TRBJ1-2; V gene: TRBV3-1; clone size: -
CDR3 DNA: TGTGCTAGTGGCGAGACCCGGGTTTATAATTCACCCCTCCACTTT; CDR3 protein: CASGETRVYNSPLHF; D gene: -; J gene: TRBJ1-6; V gene: TRBV12-5; clone size: -
CDR3 DNA: TGCAGTGCTGCACAGCGGGGGGGCCAGCGGTCCGCAGATACGCAGTATTTT; CDR3 protein: CSAAQRGGQRSADTQYF; D gene: TRBD2; J gene: TRBJ2-3; V gene: TRBV20-1; clone size: -
CDR3 DNA: TGTGCCAGCAGCGGGACAGGGGGCAGGCAGCCCCAGCATTTT; CDR3 protein: CASSGTGGRQPQHF; D gene: TRBD1; J gene: TRBJ1-5; V gene: TRBV11-2; clone size: -
CDR3 DNA: TGTGCCAGCAGTTACTCGTCTAACTATGGCTACACCTTC; CDR3 protein: CASSYSSNYGYTF; D gene: -; J gene: TRBJ1-2; V gene: TRBV6-2/TRBV6-3; clone size: -
CDR3 DNA: TGTGCCAGCAGCCTGGGGGCCAGCCCCAATCAGCCCCAGCATTTT; CDR3 protein: CASSLGASPNQPQHF; D gene: -; J gene: TRBJ1-5; V gene: TRBV7-9; clone size: few
CDR3 DNA: TGTGCCAGTAGTATAGGGTCGGGGTTTACGGACATTCAGTACTTC; CDR3 protein: CASSIGSGFTDIQYF; D gene: -; J gene: TRBJ2-4; V gene: TRBV19; clone size: few
CDR3 DNA: TGTGCCAGCAGCCTGGGACAGGCCGTTAATCAGCCCCAGCATTTT; CDR3 protein: CASSLGQAVNQPQHF; D gene: TRBD1; J gene: TRBJ1-5; V gene: TRBV3-1; clone size: few
CDR3 DNA: TGTGCCACCAAGAATTACAGGGGGCAAGCTTTCTTT; CDR3 protein: CATKNYRGQAFF; D gene: TRBD1; J gene: TRBJ1-1; V gene: TRBV6-1; clone size: few
CDR3 DNA: TGCGCCAGCATCGACACCTCAGAGACCCAGTACTTC; CDR3 protein: CASIDTSETQYF; D gene: -; J gene: TRBJ2-5; V gene: TRBV5-1; clone size: -
CDR3 DNA: TGTGCCAGCAGTCCCCAGGACAGGGGGCGGGAGCAGTACTTC; CDR3 protein: CASSPQDRGREQYF; D gene: TRBD1; J gene: TRBJ2-7; V gene: TRBV28; clone size: -
CDR3 DNA: TGCGCCAGCAGCCCCGCACAGGGAAGGAGGGCGAGCACAGATACGCAGTATTTT; CDR3 protein: CASSPAQGRRASTDTQYF; D gene: -; J gene: TRBJ2-3; V gene: TRBV5-1; clone size: medium-sized
CDR3 DNA: TGTGCCAGCAGTTACGGTATCGGGGACGAGCAGTACTTC; CDR3 protein: CASSYGIGDEQYF; D gene: -; J gene: TRBJ2-7; V gene: TRBV6-2/TRBV6-3; clone size: few
CDR3 DNA: TGTGCCATCAGGAAGGCTACAGGGAACTCTGGAAACACCATATATTTT; CDR3 protein: CAIRKATGNSGNTIYF; D gene: -; J gene: TRBJ1-3; V gene: TRBV10-3; clone size: few
CDR3 DNA: TGCAGCGTTGGAGATTCCACCAGGGAGCTGTTTTTT; CDR3 protein: CSVGDSTRELFF; D gene: -; J gene: TRBJ2-2; V gene: TRBV29-1; clone size: once
CDR3 DNA: TGTGCCAGCAGTCTCTCACCGGTCGAGCAGTACTTC; CDR3 protein: CASSLSPVEQYF; D gene: -; J gene: TRBJ2-7; V gene: TRBV28; clone size: few
CDR3 DNA: TGTGCCACCAGTGATTGGACAGGGGGGTTCAATTCACCCCTCCACTTT; CDR3 protein: CATSDWTGGFNSPLHF; D gene: TRBD1; J gene: TRBJ1-6; V gene: TRBV24-1; clone size: few
CDR3 DNA: TGTGCCAGCAGTGCGTCACAGGTCTCGTTTTCACCCCTCCACTTT; CDR3 protein: CASSASQVSFSPLHF; D gene: -; J gene: TRBJ1-6; V gene: TRBV6-6; clone size: many
CDR3 DNA: TGTGCCAGCAGCTTATCGGTGGGCGCCGGGCACTACGAGCAGTACTTC; CDR3 protein: CASSLSVGAGHYEQYF; D gene: -; J gene: TRBJ2-7; V gene: TRBV7-2; clone size: many
CDR3 DNA: TGTGCCACCAGGGGGACAGGGAATCCCTACAATGAGCAGTTCTTC; CDR3 protein: CATRGTGNPYNEQFF; D gene: TRBD1; J gene: TRBJ2-1; V gene: TRBV15; clone size: few
CDR3 DNA: TGTGCCAGCAGCGTTATCCAAGATTCACCCCTCCACTTT; CDR3 protein: CASSVIQDSPLHF; D gene: -; J gene: TRBJ1-6; V gene: TRBV7-3; clone size: -
CDR3 DNA: TGCGCCAGCACCTGGAGGGGGGCTGGGGCCAACGTCCTGACTTTC; CDR3 protein: CASTWRGAGANVLTF; D gene: -; J gene: TRBJ2-6; V gene: TRBV5-1; clone size: few
CDR3 DNA: TGCAGCGTTACCCGGGGGGGCCCCGATGAGCAGTTCTTC; CDR3 protein: CSVTRGGPDEQFF; D gene: TRBD2; J gene: TRBJ2-1; V gene: TRBV29-1; clone size: few
CDR3 DNA: TGCGCCAGCAGCCGGACAGGTCCGGAGGGGGAGCTGTTTTTT; CDR3 protein: CASSRTGPEGELFF; D gene: TRBD1; J gene: TRBJ2-2; V gene: TRBV5-1; clone size: few
CDR3 DNA: TGTGCCAGTGGGACACAGAGGAACACTGAAGCCTTCTTT; CDR3 protein: CASGTQRNTEAFF; D gene: -; J gene: TRBJ1-1; V gene: TRBV19; clone size: many
CDR3 DNA: TGTGCCAGCAGTGTCGGAGGAACTGCTGGGGCCAACGTCCTGACTTTC; CDR3 protein: CASSVGGTAGANVLTF; D gene: -; J gene: TRBJ2-6; V gene: TRBV2; clone size: -
CDR3 DNA: TGTGCCAGCAGCTTAGGCGGTAGCGGGGGCACAGATACGCAGTATTTT; CDR3 protein: CASSLGGSGGTDTQYF; D gene: TRBD2; J gene: TRBJ2-3; V gene: TRBV7-9; clone size: few
CDR3 DNA: TGTGCCAGTAGTATGCGTTTGACGTTTAATAGCAATCAGCCCCAGCATTTT; CDR3 protein: CASSMRLTFNSNQPQHF; D gene: -; J gene: TRBJ1-5; V gene: TRBV19; clone size: many
CDR3 DNA: TGCAGCGTTGCCCGGGGCAGGGGGACCTACGAGCAGTACTTC; CDR3 protein: CSVARGRGTYEQYF; D gene: TRBD1; J gene: TRBJ2-7; V gene: TRBV29-1; clone size: many
CDR3 DNA: TGTGCCAGCAGTGACTCAGAAGAAACCGGGGAGCTGTTTTTT; CDR3 protein: CASSDSEETGELFF; D gene: -; J gene: TRBJ2-2; V gene: TRBV6-4; clone size: -
CDR3 DNA: TGTGCCAGCAGCCCCCTACAGGTTTACAATGAGCAGTTCTTC; CDR3 protein: CASSPLQVYNEQFF; D gene: -; J gene: TRBJ2-1; V gene: TRBV5-5; clone size: once